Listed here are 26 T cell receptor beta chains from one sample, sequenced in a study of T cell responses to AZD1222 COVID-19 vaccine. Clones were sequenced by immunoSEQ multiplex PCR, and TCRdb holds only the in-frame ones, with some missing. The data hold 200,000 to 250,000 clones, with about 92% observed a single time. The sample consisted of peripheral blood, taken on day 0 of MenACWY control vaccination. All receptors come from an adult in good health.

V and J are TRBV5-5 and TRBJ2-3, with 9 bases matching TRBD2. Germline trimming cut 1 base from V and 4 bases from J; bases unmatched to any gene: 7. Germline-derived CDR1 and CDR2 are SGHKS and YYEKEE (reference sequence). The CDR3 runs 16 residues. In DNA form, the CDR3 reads TGTGCCAGCAGCTTGTTTCTCGGCGGGGGGGCAGATACGCAGTATTTT. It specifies CASSLFLGGGADTQYF.

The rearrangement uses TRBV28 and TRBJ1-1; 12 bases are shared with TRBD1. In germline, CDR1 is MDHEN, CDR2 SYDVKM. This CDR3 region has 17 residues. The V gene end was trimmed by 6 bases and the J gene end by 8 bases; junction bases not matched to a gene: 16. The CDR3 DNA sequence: TGTGCCAGCAGATTAACGGGCTACGGGACAGGGGGCTTGGAAGCTTTCTTT. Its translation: CASRLTGYGTGGLEAFF.

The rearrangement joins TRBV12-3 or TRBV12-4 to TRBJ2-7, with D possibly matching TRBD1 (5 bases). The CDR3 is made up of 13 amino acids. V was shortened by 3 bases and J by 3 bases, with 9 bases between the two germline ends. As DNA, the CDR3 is TGTGCCAGCAGTTTCCAGGGTGACTACGAGCAGTACTTC. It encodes CASSFQGDYEQYF.

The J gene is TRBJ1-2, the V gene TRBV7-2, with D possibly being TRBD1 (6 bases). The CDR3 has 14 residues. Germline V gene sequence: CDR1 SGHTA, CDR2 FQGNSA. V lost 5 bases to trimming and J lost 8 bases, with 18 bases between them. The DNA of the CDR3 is TGTGCCAGCAGCCCCGTCAACACAGGGTCGGGCTACACCTTC. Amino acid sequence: CASSPVNTGSGYTF.

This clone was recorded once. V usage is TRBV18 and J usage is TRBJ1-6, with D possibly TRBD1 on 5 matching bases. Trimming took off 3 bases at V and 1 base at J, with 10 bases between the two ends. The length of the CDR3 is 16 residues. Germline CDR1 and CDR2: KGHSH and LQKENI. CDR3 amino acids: CASSPGGGSYNSPLHF. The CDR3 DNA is TGTGCCAGCTCACCGGGGGGGGGATCCTATAATTCACCCCTCCACTTT.

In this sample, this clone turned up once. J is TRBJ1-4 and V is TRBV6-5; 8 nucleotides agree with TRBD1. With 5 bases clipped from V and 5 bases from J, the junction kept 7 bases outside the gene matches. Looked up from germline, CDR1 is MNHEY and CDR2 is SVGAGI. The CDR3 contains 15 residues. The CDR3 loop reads CASSSNRGINEKLFF. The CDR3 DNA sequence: TGTGCCAGCAGTAGCAACAGGGGGATCAATGAAAAACTGTTTTTT.

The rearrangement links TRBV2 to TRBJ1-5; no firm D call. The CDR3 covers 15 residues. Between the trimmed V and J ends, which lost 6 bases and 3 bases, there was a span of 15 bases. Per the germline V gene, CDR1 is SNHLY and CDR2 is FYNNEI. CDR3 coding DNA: TGTGCCAGCAGACGCGGGCACCCGAACAATCAGCCCCAGCATTTT. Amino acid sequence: CASRRGHPNNQPQHF.

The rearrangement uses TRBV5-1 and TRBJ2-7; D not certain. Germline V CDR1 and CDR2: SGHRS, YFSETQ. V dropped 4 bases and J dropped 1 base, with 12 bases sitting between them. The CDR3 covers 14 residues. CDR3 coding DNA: TGCGCCAGCAGCAGCGACGGCTTATCCTACGAGCAGTACTTC. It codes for CASSSDGLSYEQYF.

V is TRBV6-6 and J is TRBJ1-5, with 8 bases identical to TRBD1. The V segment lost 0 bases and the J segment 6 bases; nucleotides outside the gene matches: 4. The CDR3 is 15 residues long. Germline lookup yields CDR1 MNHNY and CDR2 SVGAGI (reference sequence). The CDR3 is CASSYSNGQGQPQHF. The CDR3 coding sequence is TGTGCCAGCAGTTACTCGAATGGACAGGGTCAGCCCCAGCATTTT.

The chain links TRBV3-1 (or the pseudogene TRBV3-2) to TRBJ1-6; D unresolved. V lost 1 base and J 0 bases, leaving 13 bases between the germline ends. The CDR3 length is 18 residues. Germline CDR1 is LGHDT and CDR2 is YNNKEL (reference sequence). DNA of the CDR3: TGTGCCAGCAGCCAAGGGGTGGTCCAGTTCTCCTATAATTCACCCCTCCACTTT. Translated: CASSQGVVQFSYNSPLHF.

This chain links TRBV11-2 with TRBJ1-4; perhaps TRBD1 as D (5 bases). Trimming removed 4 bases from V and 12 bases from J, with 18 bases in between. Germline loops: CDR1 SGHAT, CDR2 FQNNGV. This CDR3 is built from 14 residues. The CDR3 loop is CASSSPPGMGELFF. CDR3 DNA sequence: TGTGCCAGCAGCTCCCCCCCGGGGATGGGGGAACTGTTTTTT.

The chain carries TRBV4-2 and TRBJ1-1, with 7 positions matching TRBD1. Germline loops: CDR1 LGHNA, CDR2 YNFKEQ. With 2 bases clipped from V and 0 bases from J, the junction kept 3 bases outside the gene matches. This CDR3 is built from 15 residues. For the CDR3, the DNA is TGTGCCAGCAGCCAAAACAGGGGTTTGAACACTGAAGCTTTCTTT. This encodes CASSQNRGLNTEAFF.

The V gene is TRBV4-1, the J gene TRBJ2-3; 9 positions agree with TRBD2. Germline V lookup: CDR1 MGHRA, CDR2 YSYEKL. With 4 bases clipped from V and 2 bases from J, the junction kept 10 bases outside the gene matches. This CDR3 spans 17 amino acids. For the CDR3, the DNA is TGCGCCAGCAGCCTCCTGGGGGAGCGGGGGGACACAGATACGCAGTATTTT. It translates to CASSLLGERGDTDTQYF.

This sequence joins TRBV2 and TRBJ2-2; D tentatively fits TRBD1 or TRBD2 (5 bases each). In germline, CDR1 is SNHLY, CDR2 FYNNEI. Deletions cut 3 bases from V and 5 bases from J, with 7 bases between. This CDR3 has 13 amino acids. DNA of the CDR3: TGTGCCAGCAGTGAGGGGGAAACCGGGGAGCTGTTTTTT. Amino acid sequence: CASSEGETGELFF.

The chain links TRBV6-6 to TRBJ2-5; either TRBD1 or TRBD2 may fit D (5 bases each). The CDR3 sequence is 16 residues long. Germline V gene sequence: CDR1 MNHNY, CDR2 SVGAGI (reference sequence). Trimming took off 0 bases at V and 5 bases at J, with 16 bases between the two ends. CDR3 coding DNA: TGTGCCAGCAGTTACTCGGGACGGAGACCTTGGGAGACCCAGTACTTC. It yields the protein CASSYSGRRPWETQYF.

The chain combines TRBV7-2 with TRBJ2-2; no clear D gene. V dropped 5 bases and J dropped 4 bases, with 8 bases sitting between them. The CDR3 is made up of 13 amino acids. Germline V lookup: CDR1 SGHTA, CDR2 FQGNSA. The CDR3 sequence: CASSPRTTGELFF. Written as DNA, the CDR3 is TGTGCCAGCAGCCCACGGACCACCGGGGAGCTGTTTTTT.

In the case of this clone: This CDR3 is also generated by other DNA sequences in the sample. CDR3 in DNA: TGTGCCAGCTCACCGGGCAGAAACACTGAAGCTTTCTTT. Translating it yields CASSPGRNTEAFF. This sequence joins TRBV18 and TRBJ1-1; D is ambiguous. The CDR3 is 13 amino acids. Trimming removed 3 bases at V and 2 bases at J, with 7 bases between. Germline V gene data show CDR1 as KGHSH and CDR2 as LQKENI.

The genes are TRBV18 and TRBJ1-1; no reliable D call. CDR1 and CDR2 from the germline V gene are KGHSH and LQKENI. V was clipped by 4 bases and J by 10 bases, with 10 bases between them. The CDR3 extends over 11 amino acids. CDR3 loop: CASSQGSGAFF. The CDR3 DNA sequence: TGTGCCAGCTCACAGGGTTCGGGAGCTTTCTTT. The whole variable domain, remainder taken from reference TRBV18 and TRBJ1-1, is NAGVMQNPRHLVRRRGQEARLRCSPMKGHSHVYWYRQLPEEGLKFMVYLQKENIIDESGMPKERFSAEFPKEGPSILRIQQVVRGDSAAYFCASSQGSGAFFGQGTRLTVV.

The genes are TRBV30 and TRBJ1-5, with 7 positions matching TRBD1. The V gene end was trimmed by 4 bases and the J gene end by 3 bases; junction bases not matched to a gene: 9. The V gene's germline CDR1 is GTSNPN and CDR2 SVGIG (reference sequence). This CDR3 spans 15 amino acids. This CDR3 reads CAWTQGGSANQPQHF. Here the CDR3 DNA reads TGTGCCTGGACCCAGGGGGGGAGCGCCAATCAGCCCCAGCATTTT.

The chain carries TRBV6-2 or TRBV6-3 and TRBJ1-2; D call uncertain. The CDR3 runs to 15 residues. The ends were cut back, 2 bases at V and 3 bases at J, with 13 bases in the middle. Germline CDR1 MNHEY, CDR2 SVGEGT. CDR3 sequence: CASSYGSAHHYGYTF. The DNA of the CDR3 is TGTGCCAGCAGTTACGGGTCAGCCCACCACTATGGCTACACCTTC.

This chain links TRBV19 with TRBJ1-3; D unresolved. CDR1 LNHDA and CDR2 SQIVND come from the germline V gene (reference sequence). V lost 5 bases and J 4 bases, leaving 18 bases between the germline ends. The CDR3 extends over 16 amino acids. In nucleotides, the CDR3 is TGTGCCAGTAGTGTCGGACTCCTAACATCAGGAAACACCATATATTTT. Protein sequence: CASSVGLLTSGNTIYF. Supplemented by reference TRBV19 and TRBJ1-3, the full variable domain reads DGGITQSPKYLFRKEGQNVTLSCEQNLNHDAMYWYRQDPGQGLRLIYYSQIVNDFQKGDIAEGYSVSREKKESFPLTVTSAQKNPTAFYLCASSVGLLTSGNTIYFGEGSWLTVV.

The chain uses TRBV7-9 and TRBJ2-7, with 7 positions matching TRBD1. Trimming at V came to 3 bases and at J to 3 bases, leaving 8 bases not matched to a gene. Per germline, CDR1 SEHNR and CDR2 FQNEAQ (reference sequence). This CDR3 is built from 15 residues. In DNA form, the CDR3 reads TGTGCCAGCAGCTTGAGCCAGGGGGAACACTACGAGCAGTACTTC. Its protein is CASSLSQGEHYEQYF.

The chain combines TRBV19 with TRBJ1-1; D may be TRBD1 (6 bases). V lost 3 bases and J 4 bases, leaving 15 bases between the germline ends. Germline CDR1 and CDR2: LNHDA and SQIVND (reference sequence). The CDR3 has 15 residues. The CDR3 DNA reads TGTGCCAGTAGTATTTGGGGGCAGAGGAGCACTGAAGCTTTCTTT. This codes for CASSIWGQRSTEAFF.

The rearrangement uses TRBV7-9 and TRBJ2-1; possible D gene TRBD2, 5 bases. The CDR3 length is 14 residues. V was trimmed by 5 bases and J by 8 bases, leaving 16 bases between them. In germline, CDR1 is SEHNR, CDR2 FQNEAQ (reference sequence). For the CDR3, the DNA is TGTGCCAGCAGCCACTGGACTTCTTCGGATGAGCAGTTCTTC. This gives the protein CASSHWTSSDEQFF.

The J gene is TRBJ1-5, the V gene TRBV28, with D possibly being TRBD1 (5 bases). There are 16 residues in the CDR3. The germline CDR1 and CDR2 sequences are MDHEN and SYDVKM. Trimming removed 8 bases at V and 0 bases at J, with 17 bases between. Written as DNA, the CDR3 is TGTGCCAGCGGGACGGCCGCTTTTTATAGCAATCAGCCCCAGCATTTT. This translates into CASGTAAFYSNQPQHF.

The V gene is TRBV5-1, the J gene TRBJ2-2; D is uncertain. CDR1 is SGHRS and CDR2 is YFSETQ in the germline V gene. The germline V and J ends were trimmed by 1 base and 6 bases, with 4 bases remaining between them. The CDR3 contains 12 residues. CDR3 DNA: TGCGCCAGCAGCTTGAATCCCGGGGAGCTGTTTTTT. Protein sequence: CASSLNPGELFF.